A selection of T cell receptor beta chains follows, all from one sample in a study of STAT3 mutations in large granular lymphocyte leukemia. Only in-frame clones appear in the TCRdb table, and some are missing; sequencing was by immunoSEQ multiplex PCR. The table includes approximately 9,800 clones, 70% to 90% detected once. The specimen was peripheral blood mononuclear cells. All receptors derive from a man aged 60 to 75 with T-cell large granular lymphocyte leukemia. Some clones in this sample may be carry-over from other donors' samples. The CDR3 runs from the conserved cysteine through the conserved F or W. D genes are given only for firm matches. The size of a clone is reported for some rows only, either as once, few or many, or as a class for expanded clones.

. | . | TRBJ1-5 | TRBV19 | CASSFGAPGNQPQHF | TGTGCCAGTAGCTTTGGAGCCCCGGGCAATCAGCCCCAGCATTTT
. | TRBD2 | TRBJ2-7 | TRBV5-4 | CASSLWTSGSKSYEQYF | TGTGCCAGCAGCTTGTGGACTAGCGGGAGCAAATCCTACGAGCAGTACTTC
. | TRBD1 | TRBJ2-5 | TRBV5-8 | CASSSGVDRAGETQYF | TGTGCCAGCAGCTCGGGGGTGGACAGGGCGGGAGAGACCCAGTACTTC
. | TRBD2 | TRBJ2-5 | TRBV5-4 | CASSPTTSKETQYF | TGTGCCAGCAGCCCGACGACTAGCAAGGAGACCCAGTACTTC
. | . | TRBJ2-7 | TRBV5-1 | CASSSPDRQSYEQYF | TGCGCCAGCAGCTCCCCGGACAGACAGAGCTACGAGCAGTACTTC
. | . | TRBJ2-5 | TRBV5-1 | CASSLEPLGGQETQYF | TGCGCCAGCAGCTTGGAGCCCCTAGGGGGGCAAGAGACCCAGTACTTC
. | . | TRBJ1-3 | TRBV11-2 | CASSLERDRGTSGNTIYF | TGTGCCAGCAGCTTAGAAAGGGATCGAGGCACCTCTGGAAACACCATATATTTT
. | TRBD1 | TRBJ2-7 | TRBV5-6 | CASSLVEDRETGWF | TGTGCCAGCAGCTTGGTCGAAGACAGGGAAACGGGATGGTTC
once | . | TRBJ1-4 | TRBV29-1 | CSVAGAGEKLFF | TGCAGCGTTGCGGGGGCAGGAGAAAAACTGTTTTTT
. | TRBD2 | TRBJ2-1 | TRBV14 | CASSLRPGGEQFF | TGTGCCAGCAGCCTTCGGCCGGGGGGTGAGCAGTTCTTC
. | . | TRBJ2-3 | TRBV6-5 | CASSYSGRGSTDTQYF | TGTGCCAGCAGTTACTCTGGCAGGGGTTCCACAGATACGCAGTATTTT
. | TRBD2 | TRBJ2-3 | TRBV9 | CASSSRGSGNTDTQYF | TGTGCCAGCAGCTCCCGAGGGAGCGGGAACACAGATACGCAGTATTTT
. | TRBD1 | TRBJ1-6 | TRBV5-1 | CASSLVRDRASPLHF | TGCGCCAGCAGCTTGGTAAGGGACAGGGCTTCACCCCTCCACTTT
. | . | TRBJ2-1 | TRBV29-1 | CSVGGYEQFF | TGCAGCGTTGGTGGATATGAGCAGTTCTTC
. | TRBD1 | TRBJ1-5 | TRBV2 | CASSGQGAGQPQHF | TGTGCCAGCAGTGGACAGGGGGCTGGACAGCCCCAGCATTTT